This note documents a single TCR beta chain sequence. Germline V gene sequence: CDR1 SGHAT, CDR2 FQNNGV. The CDR3 totals 16 residues. V lost 5 bases to trimming and J lost 4 bases, with 18 bases between them. The data were taken from a study of OX40 agonist ivuxolimab in advanced cancers. The wider study: Under the entry rules, prior anti-PD-1, anti-PD-L1 or anti-CTLA-4 therapy was allowed, and around 40% had some.

TCRdb keeps only in-frame clones here, not all; method: immunoSEQ multiplex PCR. The sample has approximately 70,000 clones, 77% seen once; the top ten hold roughly 1.5%. The chain links TRBV11-2 to TRBJ2-1; tentatively, D is TRBD1 or TRBD2 (6 bases each). The sample consisted of CD4+ or CD8+ T cells sorted from blood, taken in a trial of the OX40 agonist ivuxolimab. The origin of this receptor is an adult with an advanced solid tumor such as melanoma, head and neck, liver or kidney cancer. The CDR3 reads CASSPRGAGTYNEQFF. Written as DNA, the CDR3 is TGTGCCAGCAGCCCACGTGGTGCGGGGACATACAATGAGCAGTTCTTC.